This TCR beta chain was retrieved from a study of cytomegalovirus exposure and HLA in healthy donors (dated by TCRdb to 2016 to 2017). Background for the entire study: A later analysis indicated that the 110 or so validation repertoires were generated on the platform also employed for the 666 repertoires of the first cohort. Along with the roughly 670-subject first cohort, a separate validation cohort of over a hundred different subjects was used. To predict cytomegalovirus infection status, the study brought together high-throughput TCR immunosequencing, statistical association of individual TCRs with disease status, and machine learning. The study aimed to test whether signatures of past pathogen exposure could be identified by cataloging public T cell receptors. What the research found in general, with its limitations: A total of roughly 160 TCR beta chains were listed by the study as associated with cytomegalovirus. In vitro tests confirmed that a few of the cytomegalovirus-associated TCR beta chains recognize cytomegalovirus antigens. In both the original and validation cohorts, the classifier was reported to diagnose cytomegalovirus status with high specificity and sensitivity. While some public TCRs were present in many individuals, most TCR sequences turned up only very rarely across donors. The validation cohort had no HLA typing available for a later analysis, so co-occurrence within that cohort was assessed over all 110 or so repertoires. According to the authors, the approach could potentially be generalized to other disease states and immunological phenotypes. Of the cluster scores, approximately 95% were above 0 in a later analysis, which found that TCRs clustered in the first cohort also tended to co-occur in the 120 validation repertoires.

The library came from the immunoSEQ multiplex PCR assay. On the study's bioinformatics: A statistical classification framework was built to diagnose cytomegalovirus status from the catalog of TCR beta chain sequences. TCRdb holds this immuneACCESS table with in-frame rearrangements only. Some clones are missing; in checked studies, unresolved V genes explain under half, and the rest has no known cause. V, J and clone size reflect that table, while D and trimming were determined from the DNA. This sample gives 250,000 or so clones in total; more than 85% of them show up just once. Together, the top ten hold more than 10% of the sample. The donors belonged to the validation cohort of under 150 subjects, which was separate from the roughly 670-subject first cohort. Comment on this clone: This receptor's antigen is unknown. Base qualities were left out, and no much larger clone turns up one base away.

A distance of 12 bases separates the germline ends of V and J, which lose 3 bases and 2 bases respectively. The CDR3 spans 14 residues, from the cysteine through the phenylalanine. Only the CDR3 DNA stays, 42 bases, in frame from base 1. The germline V gene (reference sequence) yields SGHNT for CDR1 and YYREEE for CDR2. This sequence was found in a man between 18 and 35 years old in good health and CMV-seropositive. In this chain, TRBV5-4 is recombined with TRBJ2-7; the D gene is perhaps TRBD1 or TRBD2, as each covers 5 bases. The specimen sequenced was PBMCs. The encoded CDR3 is CASSSPRDAYEQYF. The sequence in DNA is TGTGCCAGCAGCTCGCCTCGGGACGCCTACGAGCAGTACTTC. The CDR3 plus the reference TRBV5-4 and TRBJ2-7 genes for the other parts give the full variable domain: ETGVTQSPTHLIKTRGQQVTLRCSSQSGHNTVSWYQQALGQGPQFIFQYYREEENGRGNFPPRFSGLQFPNYSSELNVNALELDDSALYLCASSSPRDAYEQYFGPGTRLTVT.